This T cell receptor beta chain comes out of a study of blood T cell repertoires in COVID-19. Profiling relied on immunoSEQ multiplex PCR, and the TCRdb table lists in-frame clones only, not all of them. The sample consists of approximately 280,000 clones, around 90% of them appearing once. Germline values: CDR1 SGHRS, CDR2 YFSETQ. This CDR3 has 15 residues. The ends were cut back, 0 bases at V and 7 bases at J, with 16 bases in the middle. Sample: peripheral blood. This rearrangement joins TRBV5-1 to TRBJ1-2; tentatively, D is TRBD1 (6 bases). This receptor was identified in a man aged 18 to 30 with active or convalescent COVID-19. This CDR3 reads CASSLVAGGESGYTF. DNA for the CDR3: TGCGCCAGCAGCTTGGTTGCGGGGGGCGAGTCTGGCTACACCTTC.